The source of this T cell receptor (beta chain) is a study of T cell changes during pregnancy in multiple sclerosis. TCRdb's copy holds only in-frame clones and misses some; the assay was immunoSEQ multiplex PCR. The sample has 67,000 or so clones, 92% seen once. The CDR3 runs to 11 residues. Germline CDR1 is SGHDT and CDR2 is YYEEEE. Turning to this clone: A read error may account for a junction end that differs from germline.

This chain connects TRBV5-6 to TRBJ1-6, with D tentatively TRBD1 (6 bases). This specimen consisted of CD8+ T cells from peripheral blood mononuclear cells, obtained in the third trimester of pregnancy. This clonotype was sampled from a female donor in good health, enrolled as a control in a pregnancy study. The CDR3 DNA follows: TGTGCCAGCAGCTTGAGGGACACCAGCTACTTT. It translates to CASSLRDTSYF.